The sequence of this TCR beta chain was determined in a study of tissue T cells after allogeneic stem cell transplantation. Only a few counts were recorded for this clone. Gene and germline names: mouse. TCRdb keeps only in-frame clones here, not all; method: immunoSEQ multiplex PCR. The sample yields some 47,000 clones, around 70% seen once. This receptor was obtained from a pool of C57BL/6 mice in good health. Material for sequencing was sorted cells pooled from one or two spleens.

The sequenced CDR3 bases are TGTGCCAGCAGCCCCGGGACTGGGGGGGCGAGGTATGAACAGTAC. Translating it yields CASSPGTGGARYEQY. The full CDR3 protein reads CASSPGTGGARYEQYF. The rearrangement links TRBV5 to TRBJ2-7, with 14 bases fitting TRBD2. With the read ending 1 residue before the CDR3 end, the germline J gene is used to fill in that end. CDR3 length: 16 residues. The V gene end was trimmed by 4 bases and the J gene end by 4 bases; junction bases not matched to a gene: 6. CDR1 and CDR2 (germline): LGHNA, YNLKQL (reference sequence).